The 11 T cell receptor beta chains reported below all come from one sample, sequenced in a study of blood T cell repertoires in COVID-19. Libraries were prepared by immunoSEQ multiplex PCR; TCRdb keeps only in-frame clonotypes and omits some of them. This sample has a few hundred thousand clones, with nearly 90% found just once. The specimen sequenced was PBMCs or T cells enriched from blood (not recorded which). These TCRs come from a woman under 30 with acute COVID-19.

The chain combines TRBV11-2 with TRBJ1-2, with D possibly matching TRBD1 (6 bases). Trimming took off 5 bases at V and 8 bases at J, with 12 bases between the two ends. CDR3 length equals 12 residues. In germline, CDR1 is SGHAT, CDR2 FQNNGV. CDR3 sequence: CASSVNRDGYTF. CDR3 coding DNA: TGTGCCAGCAGCGTTAACAGGGACGGCTACACCTTC.

This sequence joins TRBV3-1 (or the pseudogene TRBV3-2) and TRBJ2-1; 11 bases align to TRBD1. Germline V gene sequence: CDR1 LGHDT, CDR2 YNNKEL (reference sequence). V lost 3 bases and J lost 8; bases outside the gene matches: 6. CDR3 length equals 15 residues. The CDR3: CASSQDRGRRHEQFF. DNA of the CDR3: TGTGCCAGCAGCCAGGACAGGGGGCGCAGGCATGAGCAGTTCTTC.

The V call is TRBV28, the J call TRBJ1-1; a possible D gene is TRBD1 (6 bases). V was shortened by 1 base and J by 6 bases, with 9 bases between the two germline ends. The CDR3 length is 13 residues. CDR1 and CDR2 (germline): MDHEN, SYDVKM. The CDR3 spells CASSLSGGAEAFF. The CDR3 nucleotides read TGTGCCAGCAGTTTATCTGGGGGCGCTGAAGCTTTCTTT. The entire variable domain, with the rest obtained from reference TRBV28 and TRBJ1-1, is as follows: DVKVTQSSRYLVKRTGEKVFLECVQDMDHENMFWYRQDPGLGLRLIYFSYDVKMKEKGDIPEGYSVSREKKERFSLILESASTNQTSMYLCASSLSGGAEAFFGQGTRLTVV.

V usage is TRBV10-3 and J usage is TRBJ1-1; D not certain. From germline, CDR1 is ENHRY and CDR2 SYGVKD. Deletions cut 2 bases from V and 5 bases from J, with 9 bases between. This CDR3 region has 13 residues. CDR3 DNA sequence: TGTGCCATCAGTGAGGACCGGGAGACTGAAGCTTTCTTT. Translating gives CAISEDRETEAFF.

V usage is TRBV12-3 or TRBV12-4 and J usage is TRBJ2-7; 9 nucleotides line up with TRBD1. The trim removed 6 bases at V and 6 bases at J, leaving 6 bases unmatched. The CDR3 length is 13 residues. The CDR3 reads CASSQDRGLEQYF. DNA for the CDR3: TGTGCCAGCAGCCAGGACAGGGGACTCGAGCAGTACTTC.

This clone was picked up a small number of times. J is TRBJ1-3 and V is TRBV12-5; D perhaps matches TRBD1 (6 bases). V was cut by 1 base and J by 2 bases, with 12 bases left in between. There are 16 residues in the CDR3. Germline-derived CDR1 and CDR2 are LGHNT and FRNRAP. The CDR3 sequence: CASGLARAGAGNTIYF. DNA of the CDR3: TGTGCTAGTGGTTTGGCAAGGGCAGGGGCTGGAAACACCATATATTTT. Full variable domain (remainder filled in from reference TRBV12-5 and TRBJ1-3): DARVTQTPRHKVTEMGQEVTMRCQPILGHNTVFWYRQTMMQGLELLAYFRNRAPLDDSGMPKDRFSAEMPDATLATLKIQPSEPRDSAVYFCASGLARAGAGNTIYFGEGSWLTVV.

This chain links TRBV28 with TRBJ1-1; TRBD1 matches 10 bases. J was trimmed by 4 bases and V by 2 bases; bases with no gene match: 7. The CDR3 has 16 residues. The germline CDR1 and CDR2 sequences are MDHEN and SYDVKM. CDR3 protein: CASSLDRGRRATEAFF. CDR3 coding DNA: TGTGCCAGCAGTTTAGACAGGGGGCGCCGGGCCACTGAAGCTTTCTTT.

The gene calls are TRBV7-6 and TRBJ2-1; a possible D gene is TRBD1 (6 bases). Trimming cost V 5 bases and J 0 bases, with 14 bases left between them. Looked up from germline, CDR1 is SGHVS and CDR2 is FNYEAQ. The CDR3 is 16 amino acids. DNA of the CDR3: TGTGCCAGCAGCGACCCACCCAGGGGCTCCTACAATGAGCAGTTCTTC. As protein: CASSDPPRGSYNEQFF.

The J gene is TRBJ2-7, the V gene TRBV2, with 9 bases that match TRBD2. V gave up 7 bases and J gave up 2 bases; unmatched junction bases: 6. The CDR3 has 14 residues. Germline CDR1 SNHLY, CDR2 FYNNEI. CDR3 nucleotide sequence: TGTGCCAGCAAGCCCGGACTAGCGACCTACGAGCAGTACTTC. Encoded protein: CASKPGLATYEQYF.

J is TRBJ1-5 and V is TRBV2, with a tentative D call TRBD1 (5 bases). The V end was cut by 5 bases, the J end by 2 bases, with 16 bases between. CDR3 length: 16 residues. Germline CDR1 SNHLY, CDR2 FYNNEI. CDR3 nucleotides: TGTGCCAGCAGTACCCAGGGATACGAGGGCAATCAGCCCCAGCATTTT. Translation: CASSTQGYEGNQPQHF.

The chain joins TRBV19 to TRBJ1-2; weak D call: TRBD1 (5 bases). The V gene's germline CDR1 is LNHDA and CDR2 SQIVND (reference sequence). The CDR3 is 14 residues long. Trimming cost V 1 base and J 4 bases, with 10 bases left between them. The CDR3 spells CASSIVSGGYGYTF. The CDR3 DNA sequence: TGTGCCAGTAGTATAGTTTCCGGGGGCTATGGCTACACCTTC.